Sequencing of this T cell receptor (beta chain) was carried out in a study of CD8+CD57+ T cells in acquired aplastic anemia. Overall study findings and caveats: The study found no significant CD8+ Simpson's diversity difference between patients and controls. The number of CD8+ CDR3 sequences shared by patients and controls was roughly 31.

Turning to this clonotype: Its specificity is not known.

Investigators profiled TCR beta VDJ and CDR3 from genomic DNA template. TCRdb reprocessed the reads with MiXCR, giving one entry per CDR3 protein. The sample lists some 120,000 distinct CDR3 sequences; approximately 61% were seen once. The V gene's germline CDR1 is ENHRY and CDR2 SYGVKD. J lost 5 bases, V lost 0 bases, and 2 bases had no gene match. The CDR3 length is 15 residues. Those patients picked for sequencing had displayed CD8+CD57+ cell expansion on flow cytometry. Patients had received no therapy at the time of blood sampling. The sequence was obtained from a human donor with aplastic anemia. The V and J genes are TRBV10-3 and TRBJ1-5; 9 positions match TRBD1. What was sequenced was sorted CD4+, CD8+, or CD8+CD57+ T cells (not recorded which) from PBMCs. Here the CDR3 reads CAISESGTGYQPQHF. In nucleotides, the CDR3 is TGTGCCATCAGTGAGTCGGGGACAGGGTATCAGCCCCAGCATTTT.